This TCR beta chain was identified in a study of identifying expanded T cells in peripheral blood. The length of the CDR3 is 16 residues. J gave up 1 base and V 7 bases, and 3 bases lay outside the gene matches. Germline loops: CDR1 SGHTA, CDR2 FQGNSA. Measured with immunoSEQ multiplex PCR; TCRdb has only the in-frame clones, and not every one. The sample consists of some 93,000 clones, approximately 86% of them appearing once. Sequenced sample: blood. The source is a person between 18 and 69 years old in good health. The gene calls are TRBV7-2 and TRBJ2-1; 14 nucleotides agree with TRBD2. The CDR3 DNA follows: TGTGCCAGCACATGGACTAGCGGGGGGTCCTACAATGAGCAGTTCTTC. It yields the protein CASTWTSGGSYNEQFF.